This is a list of T cell receptor beta chains from one sample in a study of technical replicates of blood from several donors. Some clones are missing from TCRdb's copy, which holds only in-frame ones; the method was immunoSEQ multiplex PCR. The repertoire holds approximately 78,000 clones, with over 85% as singletons. The material sequenced was T cells isolated from PBMCs. These receptors came from a human donor in good health. Both conserved end residues are part of each CDR3. Fields, in order: clone size, J gene, V gene, D gene, CDR3 protein, CDR3 DNA. D genes are given only for firm matches. Clone sizes are given selectively: once, few, many, or a class where the clone is expanded.

size: NA
J: TRBJ1-5
V: TRBV11-2
D: TRBD1
CDR3: CASSVDRDQPQHF
DNA: TGTGCCAGCAGCGTGGACAGGGATCAGCCCCAGCATTTT

size: once
J: TRBJ1-3
V: TRBV4-3
D: NA
CDR3: CASSSRVGSGNTIYF
DNA: TGCGCCAGCAGCTCCCGGGTTGGTTCTGGAAACACCATATATTTT

size: NA
J: TRBJ1-4
V: TRBV7-8
D: NA
CDR3: CASSSIPAEPGTNEKLFF
DNA: TGTGCCAGCAGCTCCATCCCGGCGGAACCTGGAACTAATGAAAAACTGTTTTTT

size: NA
J: TRBJ1-1
V: TRBV28
D: TRBD1
CDR3: CASSFQGARLNTEAFF
DNA: TGTGCCAGCAGTTTTCAGGGGGCGCGTCTCAACACTGAAGCTTTCTTT

size: NA
J: TRBJ2-1
V: TRBV27
D: TRBD2
CDR3: CASSSRLAGKSYNEQFF
DNA: TGTGCCAGCAGTTCTCGGCTAGCGGGTAAATCCTACAATGAGCAGTTCTTC

size: NA
J: TRBJ2-7
V: TRBV7-8
D: NA
CDR3: CASSGGEQYF
DNA: TGTGCCAGCAGCGGGGGGGAGCAGTACTTC

size: NA
J: TRBJ1-2
V: TRBV19
D: NA
CDR3: CASSADGLRTYGYTF
DNA: TGTGCCAGTAGTGCAGACGGACTAAGAACTTATGGCTACACCTTC

size: NA
J: TRBJ1-1
V: TRBV25-1
D: NA
CDR3: CASSELANTEAFF
DNA: TGTGCCAGCAGTGAACTAGCGAACACTGAAGCTTTCTTT

size: few
J: TRBJ1-2
V: TRBV7-3
D: TRBD1
CDR3: CASSWGTGGGYTF
DNA: TGTGCCAGCAGCTGGGGGACAGGGGGTGGCTACACCTTC

size: NA
J: TRBJ1-5
V: TRBV6-6
D: NA
CDR3: CASSYGQSNQPQHF
DNA: TGTGCCAGCAGTTACGGGCAGAGCAATCAGCCCCAGCATTTT

size: NA
J: TRBJ1-1
V: TRBV5-5
D: NA
CDR3: CASSTWNTEAFF
DNA: TGTGCCAGCAGCACTTGGAACACTGAAGCTTTCTTT

size: NA
J: TRBJ2-5
V: TRBV5-6
D: TRBD2
CDR3: CASSKRETIETQYF
DNA: TGTGCCAGCAGCAAGCGGGAGACGATTGAGACCCAGTACTTC

size: NA
J: TRBJ1-1
V: TRBV11-3
D: NA
CDR3: CASSPRPNTEAFF
DNA: TGTGCCAGCAGCCCCCGTCCGAACACTGAAGCTTTCTTT

size: NA
J: TRBJ1-2
V: TRBV29-1
D: TRBD1
CDR3: CSVEGDRGSNYGYTF
DNA: TGCAGCGTTGAAGGAGACAGGGGTTCAAACTATGGCTACACCTTC

size: NA
J: TRBJ2-2
V: TRBV30
D: NA
CDR3: CAWSRVGELFF
DNA: TGTGCCTGGAGCCGGGTCGGGGAGCTGTTTTTT

size: NA
J: TRBJ2-7
V: TRBV5-4
D: NA
CDR3: CASSLLGAGPYEQYF
DNA: TGTGCCAGCAGCTTGTTAGGTGCAGGCCCCTACGAGCAGTACTTC

size: NA
J: TRBJ1-5
V: TRBV29-1
D: NA
CDR3: CSVGGANQPQHF
DNA: TGCAGCGTTGGCGGGGCAAATCAGCCCCAGCATTTT

size: NA
J: TRBJ1-1
V: TRBV28
D: NA
CDR3: CASSSLRVETEAFF
DNA: TGTGCCAGCAGTTCCCTGCGGGTAGAAACTGAAGCTTTCTTT

size: once
J: TRBJ1-4
V: TRBV19
D: NA
CDR3: CASAKGTSTNEKLFF
DNA: TGTGCCAGTGCGAAGGGGACTTCAACTAATGAAAAACTGTTTTTT

size: NA
J: TRBJ1-5
V: TRBV18
D: NA
CDR3: CASSPQDSSNQPQHF
DNA: TGTGCCAGCTCACCACAGGACTCTAGCAATCAGCCCCAGCATTTT

size: NA
J: TRBJ2-5
V: TRBV11-3
D: TRBD1
CDR3: CASEDRARETQYF
DNA: TGTGCCAGCGAGGACAGGGCGCGGGAGACCCAGTACTTC

size: NA
J: TRBJ2-3
V: TRBV5-1
D: NA
CDR3: CASSLEGVRTDTQYF
DNA: TGCGCCAGCAGCTTGGAAGGGGTCCGGACAGATACGCAGTATTTT

size: NA
J: TRBJ1-5
V: TRBV20-1
D: NA
CDR3: CSASELSQHF
DNA: TGCAGTGCTAGCGAGTTGTCCCAGCATTTT

size: NA
J: TRBJ2-2
V: TRBV7-2
D: TRBD2
CDR3: CASRVAGVNTGELFF
DNA: TGTGCCAGCAGAGTAGCGGGAGTAAATACCGGGGAGCTGTTTTTT

size: NA
J: TRBJ2-6
V: TRBV4-3
D: TRBD1
CDR3: CASSQPGTGPSGANVLTF
DNA: TGCGCCAGCAGCCAACCCGGGACAGGGCCCTCTGGGGCCAACGTCCTGACTTTC

size: NA
J: TRBJ2-1
V: TRBV6-5
D: TRBD2
CDR3: CASSLTSGRDNEQFF
DNA: TGTGCCAGCAGTTTAACTAGCGGGCGAGACAATGAGCAGTTCTTC

size: NA
J: TRBJ1-1
V: TRBV27
D: TRBD1
CDR3: CASSTPGQGVTEAFF
DNA: TGTGCCAGCAGTACTCCGGGACAGGGAGTCACTGAAGCTTTCTTT

size: NA
J: TRBJ2-1
V: TRBV7-9
D: TRBD2
CDR3: CASSFRVAGSSYNEQFF
DNA: TGTGCCAGCAGCTTTAGGGTAGCGGGGAGCTCCTACAATGAGCAGTTCTTC

size: NA
J: TRBJ2-1
V: TRBV28
D: NA
CDR3: CAVSRSYNEQFF
DNA: TGTGCTGTATCGAGATCCTACAATGAGCAGTTCTTC

size: NA
J: TRBJ2-5
V: TRBV28
D: NA
CDR3: CASKELGPETQYF
DNA: TGTGCCAGCAAGGAGCTGGGGCCGGAGACCCAGTACTTC

size: NA
J: TRBJ2-7
V: TRBV9
D: TRBD2
CDR3: CASSVSGSSSEQYF
DNA: TGTGCCAGCAGCGTTAGCGGGAGCAGCTCCGAGCAGTACTTC

size: NA
J: TRBJ2-7
V: TRBV18
D: TRBD1
CDR3: CASFPGTGATYEQYF
DNA: TGTGCCAGCTTTCCGGGGACAGGGGCCACCTACGAGCAGTACTTC

size: NA
J: TRBJ2-3
V: TRBV15
D: NA
CDR3: CATKVFGKSDTQYF
DNA: TGTGCCACCAAGGTCTTCGGGAAGTCAGATACGCAGTATTTT

size: NA
J: TRBJ2-2
V: TRBV9
D: TRBD2
CDR3: CASGSGANTGELFF
DNA: TGTGCCAGCGGTAGCGGGGCGAACACCGGGGAGCTGTTTTTT

size: NA
J: TRBJ2-6
V: TRBV29-1
D: TRBD1
CDR3: CSVANRGSGANVLTF
DNA: TGCAGCGTTGCAAACAGGGGATCAGGGGCCAACGTCCTGACTTTC

size: NA
J: TRBJ2-2
V: TRBV28
D: TRBD1
CDR3: CASSPWTGGTGELFF
DNA: TGTGCCAGCAGTCCGTGGACAGGGGGCACCGGGGAGCTGTTTTTT

size: NA
J: TRBJ2-7
V: TRBV11-2
D: NA
CDR3: CASSFGLTYEQYF
DNA: TGTGCCAGCAGCTTCGGACTTACCTACGAGCAGTACTTC

size: NA
J: TRBJ1-1
V: TRBV10-3
D: NA
CDR3: CAISGGEAEAFF
DNA: TGTGCCATCAGTGGGGGGGAGGCTGAAGCTTTCTTT

size: NA
J: TRBJ1-3
V: TRBV9
D: NA
CDR3: CASSVFPGETGNTIYF
DNA: TGTGCCAGCAGCGTCTTCCCAGGGGAAACTGGAAACACCATATATTTT

size: NA
J: TRBJ2-1
V: TRBV7-9
D: NA
CDR3: CASSPPGSRLGGNEQFF
DNA: TGTGCCAGCAGCCCTCCTGGCTCGAGACTAGGTGGGAATGAGCAGTTCTTC

size: NA
J: TRBJ1-1
V: TRBV5-6
D: NA
CDR3: CASSPGVLLNTEAFF
DNA: TGTGCCAGCAGCCCGGGAGTACTCTTGAACACTGAAGCTTTCTTT

size: once
J: TRBJ2-2
V: TRBV7-6
D: NA
CDR3: CASSLTVNSGELFF
DNA: TGTGCCAGCAGCTTGACAGTGAACTCCGGGGAGCTGTTTTTT

size: NA
J: TRBJ1-1
V: TRBV5-6
D: NA
CDR3: CASSLSSTEAFF
DNA: TGTGCCAGCAGCTTATCCTCCACTGAAGCTTTCTTT

size: NA
J: TRBJ2-3
V: TRBV5-1
D: TRBD1
CDR3: CASSEGDRGVTDTQYF
DNA: TGCGCCAGCAGCGAAGGGGACAGGGGGGTTACAGATACGCAGTATTTT

size: NA
J: TRBJ2-1
V: TRBV5-4
D: TRBD1
CDR3: CASSYDRGLNEQFF
DNA: TGTGCCAGCAGCTACGACAGGGGATTAAATGAGCAGTTCTTC

size: NA
J: TRBJ1-1
V: TRBV7-3
D: TRBD1
CDR3: CASSGGTVEAFF
DNA: TGTGCCAGCAGCGGTGGGACAGTGGAAGCTTTCTTT

size: NA
J: TRBJ1-1
V: TRBV4-1
D: NA
CDR3: CASSHLEQGNTEAFF
DNA: TGCGCCAGCAGCCACCTGGAACAGGGTAACACTGAAGCTTTCTTT

size: NA
J: TRBJ2-1
V: TRBV18
D: NA
CDR3: CASSAGLYNEQFF
DNA: TGTGCCAGCTCCGCGGGACTCTACAATGAGCAGTTCTTC

size: NA
J: TRBJ1-1
V: TRBV6-6
D: NA
CDR3: CASSYNLGANTEAFF
DNA: TGTGCCAGCAGTTACAATCTAGGGGCGAACACTGAAGCTTTCTTT

size: NA
J: TRBJ2-3
V: TRBV11-3
D: NA
CDR3: CASSNQRSADTQYF
DNA: TGTGCCAGCAGCAATCAACGTAGCGCAGATACGCAGTATTTT

size: NA
J: TRBJ2-1
V: TRBV11-2
D: NA
CDR3: CASSFPGVDEQFF
DNA: TGTGCCAGCAGCTTCCCGGGAGTGGATGAGCAGTTCTTC

size: NA
J: TRBJ1-3
V: TRBV2
D: TRBD1
CDR3: CASSITGGSGNTIYF
DNA: TGTGCCAGCAGTATTACAGGGGGATCTGGAAACACCATATATTTT

size: NA
J: TRBJ1-1
V: TRBV7-9
D: NA
CDR3: CASSLGEGRTEAFF
DNA: TGTGCCAGCAGCTTAGGGGAGGGTCGGACTGAAGCTTTCTTT

size: NA
J: TRBJ1-1
V: TRBV19
D: TRBD1
CDR3: CASSIQGVRTEAFF
DNA: TGTGCCAGTAGTATACAGGGGGTTAGGACTGAAGCTTTCTTT

size: NA
J: TRBJ1-1
V: TRBV29-1
D: TRBD1
CDR3: CSVIDRGPRTEAFF
DNA: TGCAGCGTTATCGACAGGGGGCCGCGCACTGAAGCTTTCTTT

size: NA
J: TRBJ2-3
V: TRBV4-3
D: NA
CDR3: CASSQVADSTDTQYF
DNA: TGCGCCAGCAGCCAAGTGGCAGATAGCACAGATACGCAGTATTTT

size: NA
J: TRBJ1-1
V: TRBV2
D: NA
CDR3: CASSVTRDTEAFF
DNA: TGTGCCAGCAGTGTCACCCGAGACACTGAAGCTTTCTTT

size: NA
J: TRBJ2-1
V: TRBV7-2
D: NA
CDR3: CASSYDPGRYNEQFF
DNA: TGTGCCAGCAGTTACGACCCGGGTAGGTACAATGAGCAGTTCTTC

size: once
J: TRBJ1-1
V: TRBV29-1
D: NA
CDR3: CSVDPTGNTEAFF
DNA: TGCAGCGTTGACCCGACAGGGAACACTGAAGCTTTCTTT